The 23 T cell receptor beta chains below all came from one sample that was sequenced in a study of blood T cell repertoires in COVID-19. The repertoire was sequenced with immunoSEQ multiplex PCR; TCRdb's copy has only in-frame clones and lacks some. The data contain 310,000 or so clones, around 88% of them singletons. Material: peripheral blood. The source of these receptors is a woman aged 45 to 65 with acute or convalescent COVID-19.

This chain links TRBV10-3 with TRBJ1-1, with 7 bases matching TRBD1. The CDR3 runs 17 residues. The germline V gene has CDR1 ENHRY and CDR2 SYGVKD. Losses at the gene ends were 3 bases for V and 1 base for J; bases not matched to a gene: 11. CDR3 coding DNA: TGTGCCATCAGTGAAGCAGGGGGAATATGGGGGAACACTGAAGCTTTCTTT. The encoded protein is CAISEAGGIWGNTEAFF.

The rearrangement uses TRBV18 and TRBJ2-3; possible D gene TRBD2, 5 bases. The CDR3 covers 15 residues. Trimming shortened V by 2 bases and J by 2 bases, and 11 bases separated the two germline ends. Germline assignment: CDR1 KGHSH and CDR2 LQKENI. The CDR3 sequence: CASSPSSSSTDTQYF. For the CDR3, the DNA is TGTGCCAGCTCACCATCTAGCTCCTCCACAGATACGCAGTATTTT.

The rearrangement links TRBV18 to TRBJ1-2, with no clear D. This CDR3 spans 14 amino acids. V shed 5 bases and J shed 2 bases, with 12 bases lying between them. CDR1 and CDR2 (germline): KGHSH, LQKENI. This CDR3 reads CASSGGGRNYGYTF. CDR3 sequence (DNA): TGTGCCAGCTCAGGAGGAGGTAGAAACTATGGCTACACCTTC. Based on the CDR3 plus reference TRBV18 and TRBJ1-2, the full variable domain is NAGVMQNPRHLVRRRGQEARLRCSPMKGHSHVYWYRQLPEEGLKFMVYLQKENIIDESGMPKERFSAEFPKEGPSILRIQQVVRGDSAAYFCASSGGGRNYGYTFGSGTRLTVV.

The chain is built from TRBV3-1 (or the pseudogene TRBV3-2) and TRBJ2-5; 11 nucleotides align to TRBD2. The CDR3 loop spans 17 amino acids. Trimming took 4 bases from V and 5 from J; bases not matched to a gene: 12. Germline V lookup: CDR1 LGHDT, CDR2 YNNKEL (reference sequence). CDR3 amino acids: CASSPLSSGRAGETQYF. The CDR3 coding sequence is TGTGCCAGCAGCCCACTCAGTAGCGGGAGGGCCGGGGAGACCCAGTACTTC.

The V gene is TRBV29-1, the J gene TRBJ2-2, with D unclear. With 5 bases removed from V and 7 bases from J, the gap between germline ends came to 8 bases. The CDR3 is 11 residues long. CDR1 and CDR2 (germline): SQVTM, ANQGSEA. For the CDR3, the DNA is TGCAGCGTTTCCAGGATCGGGGAGCTGTTTTTT. This codes for CSVSRIGELFF.

The chain uses TRBV5-1 and TRBJ1-1; the D is unclear. Deletions cut 0 bases from V and 0 bases from J, with 3 bases between. CDR3 size: 13 residues. Germline values: CDR1 SGHRS, CDR2 YFSETQ. The CDR3 DNA is TGCGCCAGCAGCTTGGGTATGAACACTGAAGCTTTCTTT. Protein sequence: CASSLGMNTEAFF.

The chain combines TRBV19 with TRBJ2-7; 13 bases match TRBD2. The CDR3 runs to 15 residues. Germline loops: CDR1 LNHDA, CDR2 SQIVND (reference sequence). J lost 0 bases, V lost 10 bases, and 6 bases had no gene match. The CDR3 coding sequence is TGTGCCACCTCGGGACTAGCGGGATCCTCCTACGAGCAGTACTTC. The encoded protein is CATSGLAGSSYEQYF. Supplemented by reference TRBV19 and TRBJ2-7, the full variable domain reads DGGITQSPKYLFRKEGQNVTLSCEQNLNHDAMYWYRQDPGQGLRLIYYSQIVNDFQKGDIAEGYSVSREKKESFPLTVTSAQKNPTAFYLCATSGLAGSSYEQYFGPGTRLTVT.

The rearrangement joins TRBV5-6 to TRBJ1-1; D gene uncertain. The CDR3 covers 11 residues. Trimming took 0 bases from V and 6 from J, leaving 3 bases between them. CDR1 SGHDT and CDR2 YYEEEE come from the germline V gene. As DNA, the CDR3 is TGTGCCAGCAGCTTGGCGTCTGAAGCTTTCTTT. Encoded protein: CASSLASEAFF.

Comment on this clone: Likely a read error: the CDR3 ends without its conserved phenylalanine or tryptophan. Because the CDR3's place on the DNA is in doubt, the DNA is left out and the CDR3 is given as listed by TCRdb. This sequence joins TRBV20-1 and TRBJ1-2; the table's D call, TRBD1, was not checked against the DNA. Germline V gene sequence: CDR1 DFQATT, CDR2 SNEGSKA (reference sequence). The CDR3 is 8 residues long, ends included. CDR3 loop: CSADGDRE.

The V and J genes are TRBV7-9 and TRBJ1-1; perhaps TRBD1 as D (5 bases). CDR1 and CDR2 from the germline V gene are SEHNR and FQNEAQ (reference sequence). Trimming took 4 bases from V and 5 from J, leaving 11 bases between them. The CDR3 spans 13 residues. CDR3 region: CASSSMEGTEAFF. The CDR3 nucleotides read TGTGCCAGCAGCTCAATGGAGGGGACTGAAGCTTTCTTT.

This clone was picked up a small number of times. The chain combines TRBV2 with TRBJ1-2, with D tentatively TRBD1 (5 bases). Germline CDR1 SNHLY, CDR2 FYNNEI. CDR3 length equals 13 residues. The V and J ends lost 4 bases and 7 bases respectively, with 13 bases between them. In DNA, the CDR3 is TGTGCCAGCAGTGCGGGGGGAGGTCGTGGCTACACCTTC. It is translated as CASSAGGGRGYTF.

The V and J genes are TRBV4-1 and TRBJ1-1; 8 bases map to TRBD1. The CDR3 contains 13 residues. Germline CDR1 is MGHRA and CDR2 is YSYEKL. With 8 bases clipped from V and 5 bases from J, the junction kept 7 bases outside the gene matches. The CDR3 region has the DNA TGCGCCAGCTCTGACCAGGGGGCAACTGAAGCTTTCTTT. It translates to CASSDQGATEAFF.

V gene TRBV29-1 combines with J gene TRBJ1-3, with 7 nucleotides matching TRBD1. V lost 8 bases to trimming and J lost 5 bases; unmatched junction nucleotides: 6. The V gene's germline CDR1 is SQVTM and CDR2 ANQGSEA. CDR3 length: 12 residues. The CDR3 coding sequence is TGCAGCCCCGGGGGACAGCGAAACACCATATATTTT. Its protein product is CSPGGQRNTIYF.

This clone was seen once. This sequence joins TRBV27 and TRBJ2-2; D perhaps matches TRBD2 (5 bases). The CDR3 runs 15 residues. V was shortened by 1 base and J by 0 bases, with 6 bases between the two germline ends. Germline V CDR1 and CDR2: MNHEY, SMNVEV (reference sequence). CDR3 loop: CASSLFGTNTGELFF. DNA for the CDR3: TGTGCCAGCAGTTTATTCGGGACGAACACCGGGGAGCTGTTTTTT.

This sequence joins TRBV12-3 or TRBV12-4 and TRBJ2-1, with a tentative D call TRBD2 (5 bases). CDR3 length equals 13 residues. With 3 bases removed from V and 6 bases from J, the gap between germline ends came to 9 bases. CDR3 DNA sequence: TGTGCCAGCAGTTTGGAGCGGAGCAATGAGCAGTTCTTC. It yields the protein CASSLERSNEQFF.

Only one count was recorded for this clone. The gene calls are TRBV7-9 and TRBJ2-3, with 10 bases lining up with TRBD2. The CDR3 runs to 14 residues. With 5 bases clipped from V and 7 bases from J, the junction kept 6 bases outside the gene matches. Looked up from germline, CDR1 is SEHNR and CDR2 is FQNEAQ (reference sequence). CDR3 in DNA: TGTGCCAGCAGCCGGGGGACTAGCGACTATACGCAGTATTTT. Its protein is CASSRGTSDYTQYF.

The rearrangement joins TRBV9 to TRBJ1-5; 12 positions match TRBD1. Germline loops: CDR1 SGDLS, CDR2 YYNGEE. Trimming took 0 bases from V and 7 from J; bases not matched to a gene: 5. CDR3 length: 16 amino acids. The CDR3 sequence is CASSVGGQGAQQPQHF. In nucleotides, the CDR3 is TGTGCCAGCAGCGTAGGGGGACAGGGGGCGCAGCAGCCCCAGCATTTT.

The chain joins TRBV2 to TRBJ1-2; TRBD1 matches 10 bases. Unmatched junction bases numbered 1, after V lost 3 bases and J lost 3 bases. The CDR3 has 14 residues. Germline V gene sequence: CDR1 SNHLY, CDR2 FYNNEI. CDR3: CASSEGTGDYGYTF. CDR3 DNA: TGTGCCAGCAGTGAGGGGACAGGGGACTATGGCTACACCTTC.

The chain links TRBV2 to TRBJ2-2, with D possibly matching TRBD2 (5 bases). Between the trimmed V and J ends, which lost 0 bases and 6 bases, there was a span of 5 bases. The CDR3 has 13 amino acids. Germline V gene sequence: CDR1 SNHLY, CDR2 FYNNEI. The CDR3 region has the DNA TGTGCCAGCAGTGAAGCGCGGGCCGGGGAGCTGTTTTTT. Translating it yields CASSEARAGELFF.

This clone occurred a few times. The V gene is TRBV18, the J gene TRBJ2-7; 9 bases are shared with TRBD2. The CDR3 loop spans 14 amino acids. Germline-derived CDR1 and CDR2 are KGHSH and LQKENI. V lost 5 bases to trimming and J lost 5 bases; unmatched junction nucleotides: 7. The CDR3 loop is CASSWLREGNEQYF. CDR3 bases: TGTGCCAGCTCATGGCTGCGGGAGGGCAACGAGCAGTACTTC.

Written as DNA, the CDR3 is TGTGCCAGTAGTACGGACAGGGACGAGTATAGCAATCAGCCCCAGCATTTT. Translated, it gives CASSTDRDEYSNQPQHF. The rearrangement uses TRBV19 and TRBJ1-5, with TRBD1 matching over 8 bases. Germline V gene lookup returns CDR1 LNHDA and CDR2 SQIVND (reference sequence). CDR3 length: 17 amino acids. Losses at the gene ends were 4 bases for V and 0 bases for J; bases not matched to a gene: 8.

This clone is a singleton in its sample. The chain combines TRBV5-1 with TRBJ2-1; 8 nucleotides align to TRBD2. Germline V gene data show CDR1 as SGHRS and CDR2 as YFSETQ. With 1 base clipped from V and 10 bases from J, the junction kept 7 bases outside the gene matches. This CDR3 contains 14 residues. CDR3 region: CASSLFEGGREQFF. The CDR3 DNA reads as TGCGCCAGCAGCTTGTTTGAGGGCGGGAGGGAGCAGTTCTTC.

This clone was observed once. The chain links TRBV5-5 to TRBJ2-7, with 7 bases aligning to TRBD1. CDR3 length: 15 residues. Germline CDR1 and CDR2: SGHKS and YYEKEE (reference sequence). V trimming: 0 bases; J trimming: 2 bases; junction bases outside the gene matches: 5. CDR3 DNA sequence: TGTGCCAGCAGCTTGGGTCCTGGGACAGCCTACGAGCAGTACTTC. Protein product: CASSLGPGTAYEQYF.